The subject of this entry is one TCR beta chain. V dropped 5 bases and J dropped 4 bases, with 15 bases sitting between them. The CDR3 is 15 residues long. Looked up from germline, CDR1 is SGHTA and CDR2 is FQGTGA. Authors' data handling: Estimated nucleated cell counts came from reference gene primer amplification. Method: immunoSEQ multiplex PCR; TCRdb's copy keeps in-frame clones and lacks some. V and J calls and clone size come straight from that table; D and trimming were deduced from the DNA. The sample shows approximately 210,000 clones, 75% to 90% of them seen only once. The data derive from a study of blood T cell repertoires in COVID-19. Study summary: There were acute and convalescent COVID-19 samples, and they came from the United States, Italy and Spain. The analysed material was cDNA or gDNA that came from T cells, B-cell-depleted T cells, or PBMCs.

The gene calls are TRBV7-3 and TRBJ2-1, with a possible D match to TRBD1 (6 bases). The sample was peripheral blood. The receptor comes from a human donor in a cohort sampled during active COVID-19. The CDR3 nucleotides are TGTGCCAGCAGCCCAGGGGTCAGGGTGTACAATGAGCAGTTCTTC. Its protein is CASSPGVRVYNEQFF. Full variable domain (remainder filled in from reference TRBV7-3 and TRBJ2-1): GAGVSQTPSNKVTEKGKYVELRCDPISGHTALYWYRQSLGQGPEFLIYFQGTGAADDSGLPNDRFFAVRPEGSVSTLKIQRTERGDSAVYLCASSPGVRVYNEQFFGPGTRLTVL.